This entry lists 19 T cell receptor beta chains sequenced from one sample in a study of shared clonotypes between healthy human individuals. TCRdb keeps only in-frame clones here, not all; method: immunoSEQ multiplex PCR. The sample has about 2.3 million clones, 90% to 95% seen once; the top ten hold 0.39%. What was sequenced was naive CD4+ T cells from PBMCs. Subset noted: CD45RA+ positively selected. These receptors came from a man between 18 and 35 years old in good health. Some clones in this sample may be carry-over from other donors' samples.

This chain uses TRBV7-9 with TRBJ2-3; 10 nucleotides agree with TRBD2. Germline V gene lookup returns CDR1 SEHNR and CDR2 FQNEAQ (reference sequence). The CDR3 contains 16 residues. The V gene end was trimmed by 5 bases and the J gene end by 7 bases; junction bases not matched to a gene: 12. The CDR3 region is CASSRLGAGGPHTQYF. DNA of the CDR3: TGTGCCAGCAGCCGGTTGGGAGCGGGAGGGCCTCATACGCAGTATTTT.

The chain employs TRBV6-1 and TRBJ2-3; 9 bases are shared with TRBD2. This CDR3 has 17 residues. The germline gives CDR1 MNHNS, CDR2 SASEGT. The V segment lost 0 bases and the J segment 7 bases; nucleotides outside the gene matches: 11. CDR3 amino acids: CASSEAGAGGGTYTQYF. DNA for the CDR3: TGTGCCAGCAGTGAAGCTGGGGCGGGAGGGGGCACTTATACGCAGTATTTT.

The chain carries TRBV25-1 and TRBJ1-2, with D perhaps matching TRBD1 (5 bases). The germline CDR1 and CDR2 sequences are MGHDK and SYGVNS. Trimming left V 2 bases short and J 4 bases short, with 8 bases between. The CDR3 consists of 13 residues. The CDR3 DNA is TGTGCCAGCAGTGAAGGGGCAATCTATGGCTACACCTTC. This translates into CASSEGAIYGYTF.

This clone showed up just once. V is TRBV30 and J is TRBJ2-1, with D maybe TRBD1 (6 bases). The germline V and J ends were trimmed by 2 bases and 8 bases, with 19 bases remaining between them. The CDR3 totals 15 residues. Germline V lookup: CDR1 GTSNPN, CDR2 SVGIG (reference sequence). CDR3 sequence reads: CAWSPKGGHGDEQFF. For the CDR3, the DNA is TGTGCCTGGAGTCCTAAAGGGGGACACGGGGATGAGCAGTTCTTC. The whole variable domain, remainder taken from reference TRBV30 and TRBJ2-1, is SQTIHQWPATLVQPVGSPLSLECTVEGTSNPNLYWYRQAAGRGLQLLFYSVGIGQISSEVPQNLSASRPQDRQFILSSKKLLLSDSGFYLCAWSPKGGHGDEQFFGPGTRLTVL.

This chain uses TRBV5-6 with TRBJ2-2; tentative D call: TRBD2 (5 bases). Germline V gene lookup returns CDR1 SGHDT and CDR2 YYEEEE. V gave up 4 bases and J gave up 2 bases, with 12 bases separating them. CDR3 size: 15 residues. CDR3 sequence reads: CASSPTGLNTGELFF. DNA of the CDR3: TGTGCCAGCAGCCCGACGGGGTTAAACACCGGGGAGCTGTTTTTT.

The sample holds one count of this clone. The gene calls are TRBV9 and TRBJ2-5, with 12 bases aligning to TRBD2. Germline V lookup: CDR1 SGDLS, CDR2 YYNGEE. Trimming cost V 0 bases and J 5 bases; bases outside gene matches: 5. This CDR3 region has 16 residues. The CDR3 region has the DNA TGTGCCAGCAGCGTAGCTCCTCTAGCGGGAGGGGAGACCCAGTACTTC. The encoded protein is CASSVAPLAGGETQYF. Together with reference TRBV9 and TRBJ2-5, the CDR3 gives the full variable domain: DSGVTQTPKHLITATGQRVTLRCSPRSGDLSVYWYQQSLDQGLQFLIQYYNGEERAKGNILERFSAQQFPDLHSELNLSSLELGDSALYFCASSVAPLAGGETQYFGPGTRLLVL.

The rearrangement uses TRBV7-9 and TRBJ2-7; 11 nucleotides match TRBD2. This CDR3 contains 14 residues. V lost 6 bases and J lost 4; bases outside the gene matches: 5. Germline values: CDR1 SEHNR, CDR2 FQNEAQ (reference sequence). Here the CDR3 DNA reads TGTGCCAGCAGGGGACTAGCGGAGGGTTACGAGCAGTACTTC. Amino acids: CASRGLAEGYEQYF.

V and J are TRBV27 and TRBJ2-1; no clear D. V was pared by 1 base and J by 3 bases, with 10 bases between. Germline V lookup: CDR1 MNHEY, CDR2 SMNVEV (reference sequence). The CDR3 totals 15 residues. The CDR3 spells CASSLYVPIYNEQFF. The CDR3 nucleotides read TGTGCCAGCAGTTTATACGTCCCGATCTACAATGAGCAGTTCTTC.

V is TRBV10-3 and J is TRBJ2-3; 9 positions match TRBD2. The J segment lost 9 bases and the V segment lost 6 bases, leaving 13 bases of the junction unmatched. This CDR3 is 15 amino acids long. Germline CDR1 is ENHRY and CDR2 is SYGVKD. The CDR3 sequence is CAIRAGGSGLGTQYF. DNA for the CDR3: TGTGCCATCAGGGCGGGAGGGTCGGGCCTTGGGACGCAGTATTTT.

The chain has TRBV4-3 and TRBJ2-1; 7 nucleotides agree with TRBD1. Germline V gene data show CDR1 as LGHNA and CDR2 as YSLEER. The CDR3 has 18 amino acids. After removal of 3 bases from V and 2 bases from J, the junction contained 13 bases not matched to a gene. The CDR3 nucleotides are TGCGCCAGCAGCCAGGAAATAGGGACAGTAGTTCCCTACAATGAGCAGTTCTTC. It is translated as CASSQEIGTVVPYNEQFF.

The chain has TRBV10-1 and TRBJ2-2; tentatively, D is TRBD1 or TRBD2 (6 bases each). CDR3 length: 17 amino acids. Germline lookup yields CDR1 WNHNN and CDR2 SYGVQD (reference sequence). V was trimmed by 2 bases and J by 4 bases, leaving 17 bases between them. The CDR3 protein is CASSERRGPLTTGELFF. Written as DNA, the CDR3 is TGCGCCAGCAGTGAGCGACGGGGGCCACTGACCACCGGGGAGCTGTTTTTT.

The rearrangement links TRBV4-3 to TRBJ2-7; TRBD1 matches at 9 bases. Germline V gives CDR1 LGHNA, CDR2 YSLEER. V trimming: 0 bases; J trimming: 3 bases; junction bases outside the gene matches: 3. This CDR3 is 15 amino acids long. The DNA of the CDR3 is TGCGCCAGCAGCCAAGAAGGACAGGGGATCTACGAGCAGTACTTC. It codes for CASSQEGQGIYEQYF.

Points on this clone: Other nucleotide sequences in the sample specify the same CDR3. This rearrangement joins TRBV28 to TRBJ1-1; weak D call: TRBD1 (6 bases). Trimming left V 5 bases short and J 3 bases short, with 13 bases between. CDR1 MDHEN and CDR2 SYDVKM come from the germline V gene. The CDR3 runs to 14 residues. The CDR3 DNA follows: TGTGCCAGCAGTCCGGGTCAGGGGTACACTGAAGCTTTCTTT. Residues: CASSPGQGYTEAFF.

The V call is TRBV28, the J call TRBJ2-1, with TRBD2 matching over 8 bases. The CDR3 consists of 15 residues. With V trimmed by 7 bases and J by 7 bases, 12 bases remained unmatched. Germline V CDR1 and CDR2: MDHEN, SYDVKM. The CDR3 here is CASTWGSGSLNEQFF. The CDR3 region has the DNA TGTGCCAGCACGTGGGGGAGCGGGAGCTTGAATGAGCAGTTCTTC.

V usage is TRBV11-2 and J usage is TRBJ1-2; tentatively, D is TRBD1 (6 bases). This CDR3 comprises 16 residues. Germline CDR1 is SGHAT and CDR2 is FQNNGV. The V end was cut by 5 bases, the J end by 4 bases, with 20 bases between. CDR3: CASSPITGTNSYGYTF. The CDR3 bases are TGTGCCAGCAGCCCGATTACAGGGACGAACTCCTATGGCTACACCTTC.

This chain links TRBV6-5 with TRBJ1-3; no clear D. Germline V gene data show CDR1 as MNHEY and CDR2 as SVGAGI. The length of the CDR3 is 13 residues. The V end was cut by 8 bases, the J end by 4 bases, with 12 bases between. This CDR3 reads CASHRRGGNTIYF. The CDR3 DNA reads TGTGCCAGCCATCGCAGAGGGGGAAACACCATATATTTT.

V usage is TRBV5-4 and J usage is TRBJ2-7, with D possibly matching TRBD1 (6 bases). Trimming pared 3 bases from V and 4 bases from J, leaving 11 bases between. The CDR3 runs to 13 residues. Germline values: CDR1 SGHNT, CDR2 YYREEE (reference sequence). DNA of the CDR3: TGTGCCAGCAGCTCCCGGACAGCTTACGAGCAGTACTTC. Translating it yields CASSSRTAYEQYF.

This chain links TRBV11-2 with TRBJ2-1; no definite D call. From germline, CDR1 is SGHAT and CDR2 FQNNGV. The CDR3 totals 11 residues. V lost 3 bases and J lost 9, with 6 bases in between. CDR3 sequence (DNA): TGTGCCAGCAGCTTTTGGAGTGAGCAGTTCTTC. Residues: CASSFWSEQFF.

This chain joins TRBV5-1 and TRBJ1-1, with 8 bases lining up with TRBD1. The CDR3 is 15 residues long. Germline CDR1 reads SGHRS; CDR2 reads YFSETQ. The junction had 5 bases not matched to a gene; V was cut back by 3 bases and J by 1 base. CDR3 in amino acids: CASSWNRGTNTEAFF. The CDR3 DNA follows: TGCGCCAGCAGCTGGAACAGGGGGACGAACACTGAAGCTTTCTTT.